This T cell receptor (beta chain) was observed in a study of blood T cell repertoires in COVID-19. About the research overall: From the United States, Italy and Spain came samples of acute and convalescent COVID-19. T cells, B-cell-depleted T cells, or PBMCs supplied cDNA or gDNA.

V lost 3 bases and J 5 bases, leaving 16 bases between the germline ends. This CDR3 is 16 amino acids long. CDR1 and CDR2 from the germline V gene are MGHRA and YSYEKL. In the source study's methods: Quantification of nucleated cells was approximated via reference gene primer amplification. Produced via immunoSEQ multiplex PCR; TCRdb's table is partial and in-frame only. The V and J calls and clone size come from that table; D and trimming were worked out from the DNA. Here the sample spans around 50,000 clones, 89% being singletons. The source of this sequence is a human donor in a cohort sampled during active COVID-19. This chain uses TRBV4-1 with TRBJ1-4; D may be TRBD1 (5 bases). The sequenced sample consisted of peripheral blood. The CDR3 reads CASSQNTGIINEKLFF. CDR3 DNA sequence: TGCGCCAGCAGCCAGAACACAGGCATTATAAATGAAAAACTGTTTTTT.